The entry that follows covers one T cell receptor beta chain sequence. The sample belongs to a study of cytomegalovirus exposure and HLA in healthy donors. PCR involved 60 Vbeta and 13 Jbeta primers. Repertoires were generated with immunoSEQ multiplex PCR, while TCRdb's copy carries only in-frame clones and drops some. The sample lists some 170,000 clones; around four fifths were seen once. The V end lost 7 bases, the J end lost 3 bases, and 18 bases lay between the germline ends. This CDR3 is 14 amino acids long. In germline, CDR1 is SQVTM, CDR2 ANQGSEA. The specimen sequenced was PBMCs. This TCR came from a man between 18 and 35 years old in good health and CMV-seropositive. The V and J genes are TRBV29-1 and TRBJ1-1; D is perhaps TRBD1 (6 bases). The CDR3 region is CSGQRGGIDTEAFF. CDR3 nucleotide sequence: TGCAGCGGGCAGAGGGGGGGTATTGACACTGAAGCTTTCTTT.